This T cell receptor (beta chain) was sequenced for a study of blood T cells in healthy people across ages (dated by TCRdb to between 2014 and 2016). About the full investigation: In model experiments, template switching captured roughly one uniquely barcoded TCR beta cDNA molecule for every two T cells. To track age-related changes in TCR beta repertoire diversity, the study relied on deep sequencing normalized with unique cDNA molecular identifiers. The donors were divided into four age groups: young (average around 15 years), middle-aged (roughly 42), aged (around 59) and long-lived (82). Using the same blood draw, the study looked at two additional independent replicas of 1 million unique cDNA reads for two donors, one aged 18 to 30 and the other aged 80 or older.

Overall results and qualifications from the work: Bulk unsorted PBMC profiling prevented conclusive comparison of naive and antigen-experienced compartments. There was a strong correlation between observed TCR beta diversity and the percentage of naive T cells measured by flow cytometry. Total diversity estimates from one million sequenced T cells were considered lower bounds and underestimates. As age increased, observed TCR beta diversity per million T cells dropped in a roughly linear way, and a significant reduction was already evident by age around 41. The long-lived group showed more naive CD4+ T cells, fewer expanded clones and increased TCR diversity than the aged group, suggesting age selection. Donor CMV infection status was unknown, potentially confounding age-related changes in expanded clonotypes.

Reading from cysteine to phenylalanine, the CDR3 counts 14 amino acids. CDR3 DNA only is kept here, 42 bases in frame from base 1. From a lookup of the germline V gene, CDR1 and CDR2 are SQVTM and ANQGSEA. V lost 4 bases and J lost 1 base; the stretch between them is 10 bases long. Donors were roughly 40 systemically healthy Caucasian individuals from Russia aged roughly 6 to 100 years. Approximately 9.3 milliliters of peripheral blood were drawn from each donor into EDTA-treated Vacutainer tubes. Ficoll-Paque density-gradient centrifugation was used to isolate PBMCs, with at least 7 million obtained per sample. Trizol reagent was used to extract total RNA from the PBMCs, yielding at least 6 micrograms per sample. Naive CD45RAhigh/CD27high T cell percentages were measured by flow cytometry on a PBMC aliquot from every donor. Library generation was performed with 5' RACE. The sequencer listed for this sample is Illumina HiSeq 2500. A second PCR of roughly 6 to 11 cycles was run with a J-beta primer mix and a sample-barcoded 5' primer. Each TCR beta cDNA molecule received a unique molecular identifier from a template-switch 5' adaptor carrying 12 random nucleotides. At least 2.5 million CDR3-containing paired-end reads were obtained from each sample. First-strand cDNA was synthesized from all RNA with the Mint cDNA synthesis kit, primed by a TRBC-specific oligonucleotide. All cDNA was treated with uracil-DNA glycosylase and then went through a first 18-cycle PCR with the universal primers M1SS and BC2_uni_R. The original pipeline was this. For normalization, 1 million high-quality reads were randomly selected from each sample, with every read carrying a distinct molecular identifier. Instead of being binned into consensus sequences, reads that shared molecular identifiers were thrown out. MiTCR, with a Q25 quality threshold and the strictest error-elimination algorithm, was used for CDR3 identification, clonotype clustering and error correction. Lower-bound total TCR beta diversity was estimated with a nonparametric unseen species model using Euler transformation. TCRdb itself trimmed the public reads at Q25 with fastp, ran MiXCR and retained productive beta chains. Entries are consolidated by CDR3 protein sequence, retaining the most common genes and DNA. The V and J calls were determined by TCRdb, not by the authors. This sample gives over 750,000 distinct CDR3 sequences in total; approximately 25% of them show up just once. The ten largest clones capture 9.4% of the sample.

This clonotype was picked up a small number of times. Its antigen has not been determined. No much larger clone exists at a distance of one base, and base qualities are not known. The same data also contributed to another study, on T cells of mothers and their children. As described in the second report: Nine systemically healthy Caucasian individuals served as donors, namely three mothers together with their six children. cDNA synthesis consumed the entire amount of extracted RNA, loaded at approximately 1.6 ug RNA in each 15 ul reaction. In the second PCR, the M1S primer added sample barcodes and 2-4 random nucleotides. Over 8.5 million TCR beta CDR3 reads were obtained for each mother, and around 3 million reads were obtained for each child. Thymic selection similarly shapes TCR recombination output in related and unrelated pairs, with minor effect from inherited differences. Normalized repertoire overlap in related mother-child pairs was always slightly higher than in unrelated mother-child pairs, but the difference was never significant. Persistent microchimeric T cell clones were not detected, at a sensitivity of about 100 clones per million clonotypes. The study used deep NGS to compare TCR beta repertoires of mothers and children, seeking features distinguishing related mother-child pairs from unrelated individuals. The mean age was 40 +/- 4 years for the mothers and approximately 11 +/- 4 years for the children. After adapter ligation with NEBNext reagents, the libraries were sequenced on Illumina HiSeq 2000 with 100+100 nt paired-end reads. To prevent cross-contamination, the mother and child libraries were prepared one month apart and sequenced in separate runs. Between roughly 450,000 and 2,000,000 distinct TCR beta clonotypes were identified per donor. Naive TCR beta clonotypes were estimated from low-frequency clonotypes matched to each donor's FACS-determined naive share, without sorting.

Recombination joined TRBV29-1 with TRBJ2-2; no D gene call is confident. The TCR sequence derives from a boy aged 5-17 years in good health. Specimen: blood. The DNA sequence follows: TGCAGCGTTGGTATGTCTGGGAACACCGGGGAGCTGTTTTTT. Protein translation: CSVGMSGNTGELFF.